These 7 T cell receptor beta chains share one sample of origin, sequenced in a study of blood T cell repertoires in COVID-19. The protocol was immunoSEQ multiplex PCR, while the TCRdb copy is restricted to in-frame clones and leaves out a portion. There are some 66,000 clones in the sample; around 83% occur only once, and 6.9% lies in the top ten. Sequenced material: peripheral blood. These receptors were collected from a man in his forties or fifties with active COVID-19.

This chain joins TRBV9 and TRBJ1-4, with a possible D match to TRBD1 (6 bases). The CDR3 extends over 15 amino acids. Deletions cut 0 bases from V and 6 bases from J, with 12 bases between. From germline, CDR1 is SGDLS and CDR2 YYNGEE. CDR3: CASSVAPTGDEKLFF. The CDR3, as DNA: TGTGCCAGCAGCGTAGCTCCGACAGGTGATGAAAAACTGTTTTTT.

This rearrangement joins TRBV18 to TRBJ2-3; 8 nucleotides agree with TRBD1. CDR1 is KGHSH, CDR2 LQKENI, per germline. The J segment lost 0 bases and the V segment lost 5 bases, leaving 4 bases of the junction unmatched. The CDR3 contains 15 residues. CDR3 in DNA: TGTGCCAGCTCATCCAGGACAGGGAGCACAGATACGCAGTATTTT. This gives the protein CASSSRTGSTDTQYF.

The CDR3 nucleotides read TGTGCCAGCAGGGAGCGACCGAACACTGAAGCTTTCTTT. Translated, it gives CASRERPNTEAFF. The chain couples TRBV7-2 to TRBJ1-1; no reliable D call. CDR1 and CDR2 from the germline V gene are SGHTA and FQGNSA. Between the trimmed V and J ends, which lost 6 bases and 1 base, there was a span of 9 bases. This CDR3 region has 13 residues. The variable domain in full, with the rest retrieved from reference TRBV7-2 and TRBJ1-1, is GAGVSQSPSNKVTEKGKDVELRCDPISGHTALYWYRQSLGQGLEFLIYFQGNSAPDKSGLPSDRFSAERTGGSVSTLTIQRTQQEDSAVYLCASRERPNTEAFFGQGTRLTVV.

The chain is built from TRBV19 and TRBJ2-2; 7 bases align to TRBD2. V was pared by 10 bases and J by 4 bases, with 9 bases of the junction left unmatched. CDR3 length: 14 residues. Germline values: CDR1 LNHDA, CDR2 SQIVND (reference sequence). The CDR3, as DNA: TGTGCCACCACGGGAGGCTCCCCCACCGGGGAGCTGTTTTTT. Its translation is CATTGGSPTGELFF.

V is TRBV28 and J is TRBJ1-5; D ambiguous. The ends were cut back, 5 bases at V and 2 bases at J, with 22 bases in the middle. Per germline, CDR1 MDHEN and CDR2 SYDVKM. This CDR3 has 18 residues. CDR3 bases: TGTGCCAGCAGTCGGGATCTGGGGTCGCCGCGGGGCAATCAGCCCCAGCATTTT. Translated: CASSRDLGSPRGNQPQHF.

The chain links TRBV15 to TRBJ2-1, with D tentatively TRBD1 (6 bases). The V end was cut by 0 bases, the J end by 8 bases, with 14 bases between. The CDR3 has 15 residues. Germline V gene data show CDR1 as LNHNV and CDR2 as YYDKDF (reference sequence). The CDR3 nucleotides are TGTGCCACCAGCAGAGACAGGGGAATCAGGGATGAGCAGTTCTTC. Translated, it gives CATSRDRGIRDEQFF.

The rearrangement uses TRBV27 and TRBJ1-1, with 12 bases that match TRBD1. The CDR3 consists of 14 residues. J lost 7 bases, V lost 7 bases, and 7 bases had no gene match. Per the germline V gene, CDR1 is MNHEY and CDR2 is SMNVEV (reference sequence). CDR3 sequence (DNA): TGTGCCAGCAAACGGGACAGGGGGCGAGGTGAAGCTTTCTTT. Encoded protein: CASKRDRGRGEAFF.